This section outlines one TCR beta chain sequence together with its context. Its target is unknown. These data are taken from a study of cytomegalovirus exposure and HLA in healthy donors. The overall study: The approximately 120 validation repertoires were reported in a later analysis to have been generated on the same platform as the 500 to 700 first-cohort repertoires.

Per germline, CDR1 SQVTM and CDR2 ANQGSEA. V was pared by 6 bases and J by 0 bases, with 25 bases between. The CDR3 consists of 18 residues. Points from the study as a whole: Subsequent analysis found a tendency for first-cohort TCR clusters to co-occur within the approximately 130 validation repertoires. The study found most TCR sequences rare, yet found some public TCRs in many donors.

Sequencing used immunoSEQ multiplex PCR; TCRdb keeps in-frame clones, though not all of them. In the table there are 65,000 to 80,000 clones, 94% of which are singletons. While the first cohort had 600 to 800 subjects, the donors belonged to the separate validation cohort of more than 95 subjects. This TCR was sampled from a woman younger than 30 in good health and CMV-seropositive. Sequencing used PBMCs. The chain recombines TRBV29-1 with TRBJ2-3, with D tentatively TRBD2 (5 bases). The CDR3 bases are TGCAGCGTGGAGGACTTGGTTTTTGGAGCGGTAAGCACAGATACGCAGTATTTT. Translation gives CSVEDLVFGAVSTDTQYF.